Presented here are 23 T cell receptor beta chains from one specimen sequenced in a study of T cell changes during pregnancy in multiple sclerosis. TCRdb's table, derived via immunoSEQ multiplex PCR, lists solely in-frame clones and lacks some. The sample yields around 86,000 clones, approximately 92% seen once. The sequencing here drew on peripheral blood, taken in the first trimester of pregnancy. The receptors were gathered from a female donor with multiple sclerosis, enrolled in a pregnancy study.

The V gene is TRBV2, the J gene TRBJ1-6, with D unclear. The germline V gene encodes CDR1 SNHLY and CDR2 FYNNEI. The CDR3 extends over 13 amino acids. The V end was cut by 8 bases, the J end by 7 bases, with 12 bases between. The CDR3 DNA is TGTGCCAGCTGCGGAGGGTACAATTCACCCCTCCACTTT. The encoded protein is CASCGGYNSPLHF.

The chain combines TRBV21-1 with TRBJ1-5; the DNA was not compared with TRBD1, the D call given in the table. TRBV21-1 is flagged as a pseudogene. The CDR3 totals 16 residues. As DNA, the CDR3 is TGTGCCAGCAGCACCCAGACAGGGATAAGCAATCAGCCCCAGCATTTT. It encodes CASSTQTGISNQPQHF.

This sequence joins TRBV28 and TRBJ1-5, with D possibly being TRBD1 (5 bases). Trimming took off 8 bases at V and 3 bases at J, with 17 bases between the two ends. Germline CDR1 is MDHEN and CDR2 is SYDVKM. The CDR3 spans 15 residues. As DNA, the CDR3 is TGTGCCAGCTCCCTCCTCAGGGTATTCAATCAGCCCCAGCATTTT. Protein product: CASSLLRVFNQPQHF.

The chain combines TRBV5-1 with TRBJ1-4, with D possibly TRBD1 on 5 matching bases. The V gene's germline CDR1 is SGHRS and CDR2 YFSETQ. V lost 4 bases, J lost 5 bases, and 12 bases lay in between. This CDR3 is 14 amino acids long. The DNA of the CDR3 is TGCGCCAGCAGCGCCGGCGGGGCAAATGAAAAACTGTTTTTT. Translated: CASSAGGANEKLFF.

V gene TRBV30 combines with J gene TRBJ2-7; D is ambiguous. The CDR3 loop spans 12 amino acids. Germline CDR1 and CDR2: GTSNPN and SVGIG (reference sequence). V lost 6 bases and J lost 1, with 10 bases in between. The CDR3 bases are TGTGCCTGTGACTCCGGGTCCTACGAGCAGTACTTC. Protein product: CACDSGSYEQYF. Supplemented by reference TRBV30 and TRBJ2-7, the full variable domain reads SQTIHQWPATLVQPVGSPLSLECTVEGTSNPNLYWYRQAAGRGLQLLFYSVGIGQISSEVPQNLSASRPQDRQFILSSKKLLLSDSGFYLCACDSGSYEQYFGPGTRLTVT.

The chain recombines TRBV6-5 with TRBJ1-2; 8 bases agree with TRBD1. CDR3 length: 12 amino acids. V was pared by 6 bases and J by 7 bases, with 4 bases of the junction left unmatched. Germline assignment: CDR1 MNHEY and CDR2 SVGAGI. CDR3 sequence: CASRRTGTGYTF. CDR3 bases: TGTGCCAGCAGGCGGACAGGGACTGGCTACACCTTC.

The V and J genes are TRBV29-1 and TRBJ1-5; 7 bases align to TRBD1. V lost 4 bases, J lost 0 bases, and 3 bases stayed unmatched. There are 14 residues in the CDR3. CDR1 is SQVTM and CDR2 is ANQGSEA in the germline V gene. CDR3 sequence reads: CSVGGQSSNQPQHF. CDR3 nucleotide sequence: TGCAGCGTTGGGGGACAGAGTAGCAATCAGCCCCAGCATTTT.

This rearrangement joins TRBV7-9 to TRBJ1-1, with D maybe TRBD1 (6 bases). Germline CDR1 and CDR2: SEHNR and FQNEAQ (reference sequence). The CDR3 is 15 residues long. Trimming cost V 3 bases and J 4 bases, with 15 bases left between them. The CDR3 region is CASSLGGAPVTEAFF. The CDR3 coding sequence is TGTGCCAGCAGCTTGGGGGGGGCCCCGGTCACTGAAGCTTTCTTT.

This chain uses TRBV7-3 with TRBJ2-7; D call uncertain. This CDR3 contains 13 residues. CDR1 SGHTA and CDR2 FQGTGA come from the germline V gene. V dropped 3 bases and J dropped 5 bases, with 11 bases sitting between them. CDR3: CASSFNPTDEQYF. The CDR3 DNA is TGTGCCAGCAGCTTTAATCCTACGGACGAGCAGTACTTC.

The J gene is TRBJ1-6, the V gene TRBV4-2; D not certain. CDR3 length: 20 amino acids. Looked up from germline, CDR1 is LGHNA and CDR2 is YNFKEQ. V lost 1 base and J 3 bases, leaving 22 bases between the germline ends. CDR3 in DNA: TGTGCCAGCAGCCAAGTTCGAATTATCCCTCATCGGGACTATAATTCACCCCTCCACTTT. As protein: CASSQVRIIPHRDYNSPLHF.

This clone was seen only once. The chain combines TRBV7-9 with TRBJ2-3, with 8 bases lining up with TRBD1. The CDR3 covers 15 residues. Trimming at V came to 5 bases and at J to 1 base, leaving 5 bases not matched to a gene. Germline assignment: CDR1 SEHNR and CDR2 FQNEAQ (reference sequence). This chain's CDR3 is CASSVDRGGTDTQYF. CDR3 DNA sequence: TGTGCCAGCAGCGTAGACAGGGGAGGCACAGATACGCAGTATTTT.

For the CDR3, the DNA is TGTGCCAGTAAGGTCAGGGGAATAACTGAAGCTTTCTTT. Amino acids: CASKVRGITEAFF. The chain has TRBV19 and TRBJ1-1, with D perhaps TRBD1 (6 bases). V shed 7 bases and J shed 5 bases, with 14 bases lying between them. This CDR3 comprises 13 residues. Germline V CDR1 and CDR2: LNHDA, SQIVND (reference sequence).

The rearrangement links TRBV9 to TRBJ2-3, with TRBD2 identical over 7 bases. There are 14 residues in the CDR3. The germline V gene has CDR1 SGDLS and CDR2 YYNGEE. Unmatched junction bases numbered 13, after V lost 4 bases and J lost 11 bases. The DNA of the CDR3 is TGTGCCAGCAGCACACATGGGACTACCGCTAAGCAGTATTTT. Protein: CASSTHGTTAKQYF.

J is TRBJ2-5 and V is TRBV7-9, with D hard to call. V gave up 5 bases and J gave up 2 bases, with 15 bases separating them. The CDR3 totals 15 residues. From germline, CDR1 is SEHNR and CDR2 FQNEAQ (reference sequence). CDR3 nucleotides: TGTGCCAGCAGCCAACCCCTAGGCCCACAAGAGACCCAGTACTTC. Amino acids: CASSQPLGPQETQYF.

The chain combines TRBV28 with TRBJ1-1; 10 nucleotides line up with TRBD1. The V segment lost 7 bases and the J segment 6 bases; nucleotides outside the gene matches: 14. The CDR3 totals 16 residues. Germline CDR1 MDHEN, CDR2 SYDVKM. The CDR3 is CASTSYRQGARAEAFF. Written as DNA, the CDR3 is TGTGCCAGCACCTCATACCGACAGGGGGCCAGGGCTGAAGCTTTCTTT.

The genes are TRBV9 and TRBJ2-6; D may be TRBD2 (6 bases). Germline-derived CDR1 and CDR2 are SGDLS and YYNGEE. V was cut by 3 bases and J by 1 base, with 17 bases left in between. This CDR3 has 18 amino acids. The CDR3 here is CASSGTAGTRSGANVLTF. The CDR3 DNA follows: TGTGCCAGCAGCGGCACAGCGGGCACCAGGTCTGGGGCCAACGTCCTGACTTTC.

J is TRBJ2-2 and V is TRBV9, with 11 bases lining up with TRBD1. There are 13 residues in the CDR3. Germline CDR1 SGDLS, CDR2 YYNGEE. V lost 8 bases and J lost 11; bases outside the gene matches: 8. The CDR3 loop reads CASAGQGGRELFF. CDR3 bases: TGTGCCAGTGCGGGACAGGGGGGGCGAGAGCTGTTTTTT.

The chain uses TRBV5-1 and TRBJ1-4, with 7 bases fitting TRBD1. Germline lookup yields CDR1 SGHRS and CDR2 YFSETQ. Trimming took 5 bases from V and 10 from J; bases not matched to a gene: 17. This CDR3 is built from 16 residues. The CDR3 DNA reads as TGCGCCAGCAGTAGAGAAGGGGGCAGGGAGAACGGAAAACTGTTTTTT. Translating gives CASSREGGRENGKLFF.

In DNA form, the CDR3 reads TGTGCCAGCAGCTGGGGGGACAGGGCTCAACTCGAGCAGTACTTC. This encodes CASSWGDRAQLEQYF. The rearrangement links TRBV7-9 to TRBJ2-7; 9 bases are a match to TRBD1. Germline lookup yields CDR1 SEHNR and CDR2 FQNEAQ (reference sequence). The CDR3 covers 15 residues. Germline trimming cut 4 bases from V and 6 bases from J; bases unmatched to any gene: 10.

The CDR3 DNA sequence: TGTGCCAGCAGTCCCGGGAAGGCTAACTATGGCTACACCTTC. Translation: CASSPGKANYGYTF. The chain links TRBV7-2 to TRBJ1-2; D is unresolved. The CDR3 loop spans 14 amino acids. The V end lost 6 bases, the J end lost 0 bases, and 11 bases lay between the germline ends. Germline-derived CDR1 and CDR2 are SGHTA and FQGNSA.

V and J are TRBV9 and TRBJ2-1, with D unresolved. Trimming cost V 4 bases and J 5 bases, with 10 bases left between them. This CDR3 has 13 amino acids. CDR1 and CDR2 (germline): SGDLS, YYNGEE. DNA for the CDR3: TGTGCCAGCAGCCCGTCACAGAACAATGAGCAGTTCTTC. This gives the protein CASSPSQNNEQFF.

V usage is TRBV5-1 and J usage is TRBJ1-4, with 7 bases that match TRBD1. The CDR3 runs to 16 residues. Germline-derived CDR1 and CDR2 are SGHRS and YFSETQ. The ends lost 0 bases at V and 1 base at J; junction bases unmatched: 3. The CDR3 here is CASSLEGGGTNEKLFF. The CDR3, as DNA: TGCGCCAGCAGCTTGGAAGGGGGCGGAACTAATGAAAAACTGTTTTTT.

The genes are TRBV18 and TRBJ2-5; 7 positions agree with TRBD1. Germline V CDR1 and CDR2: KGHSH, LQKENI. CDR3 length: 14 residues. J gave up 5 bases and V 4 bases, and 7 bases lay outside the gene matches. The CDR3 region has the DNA TGTGCCAGCTCACGGAACAGGGGACAGGAGACCCAGTACTTC. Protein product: CASSRNRGQETQYF. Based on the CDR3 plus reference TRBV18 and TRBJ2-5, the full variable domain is NAGVMQNPRHLVRRRGQEARLRCSPMKGHSHVYWYRQLPEEGLKFMVYLQKENIIDESGMPKERFSAEFPKEGPSILRIQQVVRGDSAAYFCASSRNRGQETQYFGPGTRLLVL.